A selection of T cell receptor beta chains follows, all from one sample in a study of beta chain features in type 1 diabetes. Sequenced by immunoSEQ multiplex PCR; TCRdb stores in-frame clones only, minus some. The sample holds 330,000 or so clones; roughly a fifth are singletons and the top ten take 0.035% to 0.05%. Sequencing input: naive CD4+ T cells from blood. The receptors derive from a woman aged 18-30 years in good health. Both conserved end residues are part of each CDR3. Fields, in order: CDR3 DNA, CDR3 protein, J gene, D gene, V gene, clone size. A D gene is named only where the DNA matches it firmly. A row's size may be missing; if present it is once, few, many or a size class.

CDR3nt: TGTGCCTGGAGCTTACAGGGAGCCGAGCAGTACTTC; CDR3aa: CAWSLQGAEQYF; j_gene: TRBJ2-7; d_gene: -; v_gene: TRBV30; abundance: few
CDR3nt: TGTGCCAGCAGCTTGGTGGGGCCCGGAGAGACCCAGTACTTC; CDR3aa: CASSLVGPGETQYF; j_gene: TRBJ2-5; d_gene: -; v_gene: TRBV5-6; abundance: -
CDR3nt: TGTGCCAGCAGTGGAGGTTACGAGCAGTACTTC; CDR3aa: CASSGGYEQYF; j_gene: TRBJ2-7; d_gene: -; v_gene: TRBV2; abundance: few
CDR3nt: TGTGCCAGCAGGCTAGGGCTCGGCGGGAGGTATAACACCGGGGAGCTGTTTTTT; CDR3aa: CASRLGLGGRYNTGELFF; j_gene: TRBJ2-2; d_gene: TRBD2; v_gene: TRBV11-2; abundance: few
CDR3nt: TGTGCCAGCAGGAGAACCTACGAGCAGTACTTC; CDR3aa: CASRRTYEQYF; j_gene: TRBJ2-7; d_gene: -; v_gene: TRBV2; abundance: -
CDR3nt: TGTGCCAGTAGTATAGTTAGCGGGAGGGCGCGGGAGCAGTTCTTC; CDR3aa: CASSIVSGRAREQFF; j_gene: TRBJ2-1; d_gene: TRBD2; v_gene: TRBV19; abundance: few
CDR3nt: TGCGCCAGCAGCCCCGGGACAGGCCACTCCTACGAGCAGTACTTC; CDR3aa: CASSPGTGHSYEQYF; j_gene: TRBJ2-7; d_gene: TRBD1; v_gene: TRBV4-3; abundance: few
CDR3nt: TGCGCCAGCAGCTTGGAGGGAGACAATCAGCCCCAGCATTTT; CDR3aa: CASSLEGDNQPQHF; j_gene: TRBJ1-5; d_gene: -; v_gene: TRBV5-1; abundance: -
CDR3nt: TGTGCCAGCAGTGGGACAGGGGGAGGCGAGACCCAGTACTTC; CDR3aa: CASSGTGGGETQYF; j_gene: TRBJ2-5; d_gene: TRBD1; v_gene: TRBV2; abundance: few
CDR3nt: TGTGCCAGCAGCTTAGACGGGGGCTCCTACAATGAGCAGTTCTTC; CDR3aa: CASSLDGGSYNEQFF; j_gene: TRBJ2-1; d_gene: -; v_gene: TRBV11-1; abundance: -
CDR3nt: TGTGCCAGCAGTTTACAGGGGGCTGCTCAGCCCCAGCATTTT; CDR3aa: CASSLQGAAQPQHF; j_gene: TRBJ1-5; d_gene: TRBD1; v_gene: TRBV2; abundance: -
CDR3nt: TGCAGCGTTGAGGGACTAGCGGGAGGAAGGGATACGCAGTATTTT; CDR3aa: CSVEGLAGGRDTQYF; j_gene: TRBJ2-3; d_gene: TRBD2; v_gene: TRBV29-1; abundance: -
CDR3nt: TGTGCCAGCAGCCAGTGGGGACTAGGTGGAGGGGAGCAGTACTTC; CDR3aa: CASSQWGLGGGEQYF; j_gene: TRBJ2-7; d_gene: TRBD2; v_gene: TRBV4-2; abundance: -
CDR3nt: TGTGCCAGCAGCGCTTTAGGGCTAAGGGGGACCGGGGAGCTGTTTTTT; CDR3aa: CASSALGLRGTGELFF; j_gene: TRBJ2-2; d_gene: -; v_gene: TRBV9; abundance: few
CDR3nt: TGCAGCGTTGAAGACCCCCGGACAGGGGGGAATCAGCCCCAGCATTTT; CDR3aa: CSVEDPRTGGNQPQHF; j_gene: TRBJ1-5; d_gene: TRBD1; v_gene: TRBV29-1; abundance: -
CDR3nt: TGTGCCAGCAGCGAGGACAGGGGAACTGCCAATGAGCAGTTCTTC; CDR3aa: CASSEDRGTANEQFF; j_gene: TRBJ2-1; d_gene: TRBD1; v_gene: TRBV9; abundance: few
CDR3nt: TGTGCCAGTAGCTTCCTGGGACAGGGGAGCGGGACCCAGTACTTC; CDR3aa: CASSFLGQGSGTQYF; j_gene: TRBJ2-5; d_gene: TRBD1; v_gene: TRBV19; abundance: few
CDR3nt: TGTGCCTGGAGTCCAGGTGCTAGCGGGAGCCATGAGCAGTTCTTC; CDR3aa: CAWSPGASGSHEQFF; j_gene: TRBJ2-1; d_gene: TRBD2; v_gene: TRBV30; abundance: few
CDR3nt: TGCGCCAGCAGTGGGGGACAGGGGAACATTCAGTACTTC; CDR3aa: CASSGGQGNIQYF; j_gene: TRBJ2-4; d_gene: TRBD1; v_gene: TRBV10-2; abundance: -
CDR3nt: TGTGCCAGCAGCTTAGGTCCCTACAGGGGAAACGAAAAACTGTTTTTT; CDR3aa: CASSLGPYRGNEKLFF; j_gene: TRBJ1-4; d_gene: TRBD1; v_gene: TRBV13; abundance: few
CDR3nt: TGTGCCAGCAGTGAGGAAGGACAGGGGGCCTATGGCTACACCTTC; CDR3aa: CASSEEGQGAYGYTF; j_gene: TRBJ1-2; d_gene: TRBD1; v_gene: TRBV2; abundance: few
CDR3nt: TGTGCCACCCTTGGAGACAGGGGGCAAGACAATGAGCAGTTCTTC; CDR3aa: CATLGDRGQDNEQFF; j_gene: TRBJ2-1; d_gene: TRBD1; v_gene: TRBV6-1; abundance: -